What follows are 4 T cell receptor beta chains derived from one specimen sequenced in a study of memory CD4+ T cells and cytomegalovirus serostatus. Profiling relied on immunoSEQ multiplex PCR, and the TCRdb table lists in-frame clones only, not all of them. Of 60,000 or so clones listed, roughly 85% are singletons. The sort gate was single viable CD3+CD4+CD8-CD45RO+ cells for memory CD4+ T cells. Sequenced: memory CD4+ T cells from blood. These receptor sequences come from an adult in good health and CMV-seronegative. Some clones in this sample may be carry-over from other donors' samples.

The genes are TRBV19 and TRBJ2-6, with 7 bases matching TRBD1. The CDR3 runs to 18 residues. In germline, CDR1 is LNHDA, CDR2 SQIVND (reference sequence). V dropped 2 bases and J dropped 0; count of bases not matched to a gene: 7. The CDR3 reads CASSIRGQKSSGANVLTF. DNA of the CDR3: TGTGCCAGTAGTATACGGGGACAGAAGAGCTCTGGGGCCAACGTCCTGACTTTC.

The V and J genes are TRBV7-3 and TRBJ2-5; 9 bases fit TRBD2. This CDR3 has 13 amino acids. Per the germline V gene, CDR1 is SGHTA and CDR2 is FQGTGA. Trimming removed 7 bases from V and 4 bases from J; junction bases left unmatched: 4. CDR3 amino acids: CASTDSGRETQYF. CDR3 in DNA: TGTGCCAGCACCGATAGCGGGAGAGAGACCCAGTACTTC.

J is TRBJ1-1 and V is TRBV5-1; TRBD1 is a possible D gene (5 bases). Germline CDR1 reads SGHRS; CDR2 reads YFSETQ. The germline V and J ends were trimmed by 1 base and 11 bases, with 21 bases remaining between them. The length of the CDR3 is 15 residues. The CDR3 DNA reads as TGCGCCAGCAGCTTGAGTGGCCAGGGCTCGGGAGGGGCTTTCTTT. Amino acid sequence: CASSLSGQGSGGAFF.

This chain connects TRBV28 to TRBJ2-7, with unresolved D. The V end was cut by 5 bases, the J end by 2 bases, with 10 bases between. The germline CDR1 and CDR2 sequences are MDHEN and SYDVKM. The CDR3 contains 13 residues. The CDR3 spells CASSPFPPYEQYF. DNA for the CDR3: TGTGCCAGCAGTCCATTTCCCCCCTACGAGCAGTACTTC.